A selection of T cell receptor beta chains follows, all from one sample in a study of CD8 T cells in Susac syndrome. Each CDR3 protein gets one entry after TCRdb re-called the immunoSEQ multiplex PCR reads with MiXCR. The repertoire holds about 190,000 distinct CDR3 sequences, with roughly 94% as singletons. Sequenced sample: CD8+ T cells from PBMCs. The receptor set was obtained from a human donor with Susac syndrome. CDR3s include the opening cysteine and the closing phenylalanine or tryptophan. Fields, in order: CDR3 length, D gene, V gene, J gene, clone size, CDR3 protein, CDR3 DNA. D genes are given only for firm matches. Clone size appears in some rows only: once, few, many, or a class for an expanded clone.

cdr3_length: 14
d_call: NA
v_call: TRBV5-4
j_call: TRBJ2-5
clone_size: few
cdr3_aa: CASSLRGGRETQYF
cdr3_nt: TGTGCCAGCAGCTTAAGGGGGGGCCGGGAGACCCAGTACTTC

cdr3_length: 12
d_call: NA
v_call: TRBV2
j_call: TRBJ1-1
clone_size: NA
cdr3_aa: CAGQQEGTEAFF
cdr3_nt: TGTGCCGGGCAACAGGAGGGGACTGAAGCTTTCTTT

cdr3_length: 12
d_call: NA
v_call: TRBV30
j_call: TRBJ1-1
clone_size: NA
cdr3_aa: CAWVGVNTEAFF
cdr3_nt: TGTGCCTGGGTAGGAGTGAACACTGAAGCTTTCTTT

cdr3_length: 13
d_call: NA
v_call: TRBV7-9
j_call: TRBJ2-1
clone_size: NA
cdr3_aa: CASSYSEYNEQFF
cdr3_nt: TGTGCCAGCAGCTACTCAGAGTACAATGAGCAGTTCTTC

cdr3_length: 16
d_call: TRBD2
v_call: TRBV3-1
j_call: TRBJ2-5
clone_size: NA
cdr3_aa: CASSHSPGLGGETQYF
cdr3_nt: TGTGCCAGCAGCCACTCCCCGGGACTAGGGGGAGAGACCCAGTACTTC

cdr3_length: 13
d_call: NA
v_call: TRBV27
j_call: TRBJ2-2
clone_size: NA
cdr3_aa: CASSLSGPGELFF
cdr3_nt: TGTGCCAGCAGTTTATCTGGCCCCGGGGAGCTGTTTTTT

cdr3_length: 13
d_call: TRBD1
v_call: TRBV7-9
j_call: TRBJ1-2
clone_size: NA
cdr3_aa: CASSSGQGYGYTF
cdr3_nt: TGTGCCAGCAGCTCGGGACAGGGCTATGGCTACACCTTC

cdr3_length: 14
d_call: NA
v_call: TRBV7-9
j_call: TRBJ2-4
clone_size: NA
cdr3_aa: CASSLGTAENIQYF
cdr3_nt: TGTGCCAGCAGCTTAGGGACAGCCGAGAACATTCAGTACTTC

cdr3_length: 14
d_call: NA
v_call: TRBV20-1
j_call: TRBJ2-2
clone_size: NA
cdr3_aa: CSARDYPNTGELFF
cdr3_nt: TGCAGTGCTAGGGACTATCCGAACACCGGGGAGCTGTTTTTT

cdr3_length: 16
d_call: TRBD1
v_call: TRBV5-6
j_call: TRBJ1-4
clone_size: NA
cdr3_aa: CASSVRKDRTNEKLFF
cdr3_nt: TGTGCCAGCAGCGTACGAAAGGACAGGACTAATGAAAAACTGTTTTTT

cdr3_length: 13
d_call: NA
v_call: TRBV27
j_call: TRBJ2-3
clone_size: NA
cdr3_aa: CASSQKASNTQYF
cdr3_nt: TGTGCCAGCAGCCAAAAGGCGTCGAATACGCAGTATTTT

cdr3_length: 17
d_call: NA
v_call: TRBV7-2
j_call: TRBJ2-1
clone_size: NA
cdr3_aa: CASSLRGTWGGANEQFF
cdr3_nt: TGTGCCAGCAGCCTACGTGGGACCTGGGGGGGGGCGAATGAGCAGTTCTTC

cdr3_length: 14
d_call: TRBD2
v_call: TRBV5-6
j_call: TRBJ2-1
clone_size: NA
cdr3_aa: CAGSAGNSYNEQFF
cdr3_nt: TGTGCCGGCTCAGCGGGGAACTCATACAATGAGCAGTTCTTC

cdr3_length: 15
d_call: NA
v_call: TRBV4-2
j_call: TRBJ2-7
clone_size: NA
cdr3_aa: CASSQEDESSYEQYF
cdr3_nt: TGTGCCAGCAGCCAAGAGGACGAGAGCTCCTACGAGCAGTACTTC

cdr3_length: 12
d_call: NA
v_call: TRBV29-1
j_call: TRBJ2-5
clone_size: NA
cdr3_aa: CSVAAGGETQYF
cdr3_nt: TGCAGCGTTGCTGCGGGCGGGGAGACCCAGTACTTC

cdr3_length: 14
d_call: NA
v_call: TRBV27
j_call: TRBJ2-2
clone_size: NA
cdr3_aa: CASSLGGDTGELFF
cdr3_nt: TGTGCCAGCAGTTTAGGAGGAGACACCGGGGAGCTGTTTTTT

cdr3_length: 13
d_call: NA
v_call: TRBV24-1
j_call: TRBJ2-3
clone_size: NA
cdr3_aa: CATSEAVADTQYF
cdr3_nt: TGTGCCACCAGTGAGGCGGTAGCAGATACGCAGTATTTT

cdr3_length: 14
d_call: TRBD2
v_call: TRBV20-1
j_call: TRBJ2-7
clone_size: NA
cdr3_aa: CSARGREGRNEQYF
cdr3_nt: TGCAGTGCTAGAGGGCGGGAGGGCCGGAACGAGCAGTACTTC

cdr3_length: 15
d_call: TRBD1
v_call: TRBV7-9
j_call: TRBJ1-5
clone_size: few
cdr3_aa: CASSPGTEGDQPQHF
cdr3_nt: TGTGCCAGCAGTCCCGGGACAGAAGGCGATCAGCCCCAGCATTTT

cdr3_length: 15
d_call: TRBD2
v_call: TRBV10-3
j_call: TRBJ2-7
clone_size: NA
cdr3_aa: CAVLLRTSGRFEQYF
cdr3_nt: TGTGCCGTCCTTCTCCGGACTAGCGGGAGATTCGAGCAGTACTTC

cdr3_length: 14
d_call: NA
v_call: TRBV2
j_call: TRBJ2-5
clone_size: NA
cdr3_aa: CASWGRAREGAQYF
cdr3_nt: TGTGCCAGCTGGGGCAGGGCAAGAGAAGGGGCTCAGTACTTC

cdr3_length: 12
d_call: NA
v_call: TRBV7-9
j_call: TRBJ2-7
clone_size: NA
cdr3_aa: CASSPSSTEQYF
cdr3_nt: TGTGCCAGCAGCCCCAGTTCGACCGAGCAGTACTTC

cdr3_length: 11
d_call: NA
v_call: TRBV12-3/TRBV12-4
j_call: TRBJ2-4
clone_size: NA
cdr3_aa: CASSSGNIQYF
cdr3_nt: TGTGCCAGCAGTTCGGGGAACATTCAGTACTTC

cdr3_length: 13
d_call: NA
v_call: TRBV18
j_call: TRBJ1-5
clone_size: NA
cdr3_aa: CASSPNSNQPQHF
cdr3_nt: TGTGCCAGCTCACCCAATAGCAATCAGCCCCAGCATTTT

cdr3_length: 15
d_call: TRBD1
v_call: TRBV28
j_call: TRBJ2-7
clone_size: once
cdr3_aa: CASSRDRGLVYEQYF
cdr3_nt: TGTGCCAGCAGTCGAGACAGGGGCTTAGTCTACGAGCAGTACTTC

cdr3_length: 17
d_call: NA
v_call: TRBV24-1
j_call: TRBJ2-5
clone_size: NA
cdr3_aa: CATSDSPPLTGRETQYF
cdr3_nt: TGTGCCACCAGTGATTCGCCTCCGTTGACAGGGAGGGAGACCCAGTACTTC

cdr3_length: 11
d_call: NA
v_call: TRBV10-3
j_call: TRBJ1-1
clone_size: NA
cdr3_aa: CAISESTEAFF
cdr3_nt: TGTGCCATCAGTGAGTCGACTGAAGCTTTCTTT

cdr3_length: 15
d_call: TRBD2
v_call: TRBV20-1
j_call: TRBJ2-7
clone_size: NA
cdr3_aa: CSARDPSGRDYEQYF
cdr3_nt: TGCAGTGCTAGAGATCCTAGCGGGAGGGATTACGAGCAGTACTTC

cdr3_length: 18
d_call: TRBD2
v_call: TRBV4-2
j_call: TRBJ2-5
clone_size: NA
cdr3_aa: CASSQDRLSGNYQETQYF
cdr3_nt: TGTGCCAGCAGCCAAGATCGCCTGAGCGGGAACTACCAAGAGACCCAGTACTTC

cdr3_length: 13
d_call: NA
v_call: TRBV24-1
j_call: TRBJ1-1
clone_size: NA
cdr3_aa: CATSGSEDTEAFF
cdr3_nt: TGTGCCACCAGTGGCAGCGAGGACACTGAAGCTTTCTTT

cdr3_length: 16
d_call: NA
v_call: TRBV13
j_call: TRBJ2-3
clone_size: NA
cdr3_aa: CASSSKTVPNTDTQYF
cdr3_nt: TGTGCCAGCAGCTCCAAGACAGTTCCTAACACAGATACGCAGTATTTT

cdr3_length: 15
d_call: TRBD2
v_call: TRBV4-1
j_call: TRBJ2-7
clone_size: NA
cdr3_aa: CASSRLSGAPYGQYF
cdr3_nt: TGCGCCAGCAGCCGACTTAGCGGGGCCCCCTACGGGCAGTACTTC

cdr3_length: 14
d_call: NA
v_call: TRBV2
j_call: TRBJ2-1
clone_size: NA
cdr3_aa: CASSDRTFYNEQFF
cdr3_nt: TGTGCCAGCAGTGACAGAACCTTTTACAATGAGCAGTTCTTC

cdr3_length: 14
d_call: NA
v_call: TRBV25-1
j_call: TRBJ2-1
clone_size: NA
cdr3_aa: CASSEKTVYNEQFF
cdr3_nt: TGTGCCAGCAGTGAAAAAACAGTCTACAATGAGCAGTTCTTC

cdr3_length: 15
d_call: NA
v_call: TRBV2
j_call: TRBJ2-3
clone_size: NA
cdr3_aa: CASSRTSVMADTQYF
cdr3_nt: TGTGCCAGCAGTCGGACTTCGGTTATGGCAGATACGCAGTATTTT

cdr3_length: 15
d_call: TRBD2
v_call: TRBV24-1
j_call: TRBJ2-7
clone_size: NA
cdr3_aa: CATSNWGLAALGSYF
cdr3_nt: TGTGCCACCAGTAATTGGGGACTAGCGGCCCTCGGGTCGTACTTC

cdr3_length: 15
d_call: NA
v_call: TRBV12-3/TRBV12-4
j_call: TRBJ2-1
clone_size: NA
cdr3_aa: CASNGGQGSYNEQFF
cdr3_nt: TGTGCCAGCAATGGGGGGCAGGGGAGCTACAATGAGCAGTTCTTC

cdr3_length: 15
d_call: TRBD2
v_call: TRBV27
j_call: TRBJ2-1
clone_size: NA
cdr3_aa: CASSLGGEGIGEQFF
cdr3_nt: TGTGCCAGCAGTTTGGGGGGGGAGGGCATCGGCGAGCAGTTCTTC

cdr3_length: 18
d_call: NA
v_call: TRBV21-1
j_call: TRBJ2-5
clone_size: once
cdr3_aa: CASRRLDGGGVNQETQYF
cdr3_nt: TGTGCCAGCAGGCGTCTAGATGGCGGGGGAGTCAACCAAGAGACCCAGTACTTC

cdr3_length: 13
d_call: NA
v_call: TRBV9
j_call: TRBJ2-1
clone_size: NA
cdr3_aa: CASSTLGDNEQFF
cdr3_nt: TGTGCCAGCAGCACACTAGGGGACAATGAGCAGTTCTTC

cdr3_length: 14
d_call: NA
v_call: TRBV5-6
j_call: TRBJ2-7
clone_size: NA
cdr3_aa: CASSLVDQPYEQYF
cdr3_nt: TGTGCCAGCAGCTTGGTTGATCAGCCCTACGAGCAGTACTTC

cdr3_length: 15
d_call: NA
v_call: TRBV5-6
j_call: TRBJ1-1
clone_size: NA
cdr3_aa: CASSLEVGEYTEAFF
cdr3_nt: TGTGCCAGCAGCTTGGAAGTTGGAGAATACACTGAAGCTTTCTTT

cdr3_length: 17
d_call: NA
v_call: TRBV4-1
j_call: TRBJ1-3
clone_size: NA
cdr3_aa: CASSQDGFGARGNTIYF
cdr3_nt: TGCGCCAGCAGCCAAGATGGCTTCGGGGCGAGAGGAAACACCATATATTTT

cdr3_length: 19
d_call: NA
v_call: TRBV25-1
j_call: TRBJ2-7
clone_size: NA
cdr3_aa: CASSESFIRRPAATYEQYF
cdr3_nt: TGTGCCAGCAGTGAATCTTTTATTCGACGGCCAGCGGCGACCTACGAGCAGTACTTC

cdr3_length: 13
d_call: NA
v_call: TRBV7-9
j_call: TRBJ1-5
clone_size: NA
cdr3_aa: CASSSFGDQPQHF
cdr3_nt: TGTGCCAGCAGCTCCTTCGGGGATCAGCCCCAGCATTTT

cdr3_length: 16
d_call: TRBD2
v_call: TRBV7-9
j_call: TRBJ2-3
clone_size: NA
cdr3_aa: CASNAGGEGGTDTQYF
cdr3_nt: TGTGCCAGCAACGCCGGTGGGGAGGGTGGCACAGATACGCAGTATTTT

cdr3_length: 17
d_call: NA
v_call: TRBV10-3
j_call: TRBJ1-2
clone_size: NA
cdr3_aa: CAISDPDQGVSNYGYTF
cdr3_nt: TGTGCCATCAGTGATCCCGACCAGGGAGTATCAAACTATGGCTACACCTTC

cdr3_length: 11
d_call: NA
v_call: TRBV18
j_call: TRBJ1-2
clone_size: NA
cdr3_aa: CASSQESGYTF
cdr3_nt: TGTGCCAGCTCACAGGAATCTGGCTACACCTTC

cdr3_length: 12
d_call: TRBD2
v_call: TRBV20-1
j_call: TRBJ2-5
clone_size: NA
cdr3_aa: CSPPGSGKAQYF
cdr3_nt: TGCAGTCCCCCAGGTAGCGGGAAGGCCCAGTACTTC

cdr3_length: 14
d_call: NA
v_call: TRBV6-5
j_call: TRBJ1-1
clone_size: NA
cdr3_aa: CASSYRVTNTEAFF
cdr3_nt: TGTGCCAGCAGTTATAGGGTGACCAACACTGAAGCTTTCTTT

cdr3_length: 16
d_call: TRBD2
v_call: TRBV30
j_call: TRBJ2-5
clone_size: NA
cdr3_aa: CAWSHLAGAIQETQYF
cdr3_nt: TGTGCCTGGAGTCACCTAGCGGGGGCTATCCAAGAGACCCAGTACTTC